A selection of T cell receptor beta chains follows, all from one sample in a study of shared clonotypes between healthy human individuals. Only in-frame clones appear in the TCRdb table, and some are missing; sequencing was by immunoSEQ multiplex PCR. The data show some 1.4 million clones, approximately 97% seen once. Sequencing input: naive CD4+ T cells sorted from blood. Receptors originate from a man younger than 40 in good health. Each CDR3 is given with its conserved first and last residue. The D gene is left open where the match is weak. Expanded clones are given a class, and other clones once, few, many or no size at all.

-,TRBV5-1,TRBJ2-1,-,TGCGCCAGCAGCCCCGGCGGCGGGACCTACAATGAGCAGTTCTTC,CASSPGGGTYNEQFF
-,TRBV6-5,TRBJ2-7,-,TGTGCCAGCAGTTACTCGAGACTGACCTACGAGCAGTACTTC,CASSYSRLTYEQYF
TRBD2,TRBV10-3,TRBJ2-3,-,TGTGCCATCAGTGATTCGCTACTAGCGGGAGGGCCCTCCACAGATACGCAGTATTTT,CAISDSLLAGGPSTDTQYF
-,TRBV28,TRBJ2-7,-,TGTGCCAGCAGTTTAGGGTGGGAAGGGTCCTACGAGCAGTACTTC,CASSLGWEGSYEQYF
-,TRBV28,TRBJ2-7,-,TGTGCCAGCAGTCCCCGGCGGGTCTCCTCGAACGAGCAGTACTTC,CASSPRRVSSNEQYF
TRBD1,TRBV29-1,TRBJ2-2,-,TGCAGCGTTAGGACAGGAGTAGTGACCGGGGAGCTGTTTTTT,CSVRTGVVTGELFF
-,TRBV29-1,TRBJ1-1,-,TGCAGCGGCTCGGATTCCCCCGGAGGGACTGAAGCTTTCTTT,CSGSDSPGGTEAFF
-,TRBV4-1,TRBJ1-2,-,TGCGCCAGCAGCCAACCAACGCAGGGGCGTAACTATGGCTACACCTTC,CASSQPTQGRNYGYTF
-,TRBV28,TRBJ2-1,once,TGTGCCAGCAGTTTCCGCGGACTCGACAATGAGCAGTTCTTC,CASSFRGLDNEQFF
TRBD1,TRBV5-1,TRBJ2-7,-,TGCGCCAGCAGCTTGGGTGCCGGGACAGGGGCCTACGAGCAGTACTTC,CASSLGAGTGAYEQYF
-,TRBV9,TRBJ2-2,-,TGTGCCAGCAGCGTAGCTAGAACCGGGGAGCTGTTTTTT,CASSVARTGELFF
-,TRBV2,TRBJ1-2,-,TGTGCCAGCAGTGAAGGTACAGGCTATGGCTACACCTTC,CASSEGTGYGYTF
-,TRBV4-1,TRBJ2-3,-,TGCGCCAGCAGCCCCCTGGGCCCGGGTTTGGATACGCAGTATTTT,CASSPLGPGLDTQYF
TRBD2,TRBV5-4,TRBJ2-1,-,TGTGCCAGCAGCGTGGCCCGGGAGGGTGAGCAGTTCTTC,CASSVAREGEQFF
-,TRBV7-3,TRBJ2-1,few,TGTGCCAGCAGCTTAAGCGCCTGGGCGACTGAGCAGTTCTTC,CASSLSAWATEQFF
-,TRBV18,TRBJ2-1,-,TGTGCCAGCTTCGAATCGGGAGCATCCTACAATGAGCAGTTCTTC,CASFESGASYNEQFF
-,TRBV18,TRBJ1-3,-,TGTGCCAGCACCCCGAGGGTTTCCGGAAACACCATATATTTT,CASTPRVSGNTIYF
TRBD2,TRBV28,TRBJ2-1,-,TGTGCCAGCAGTTTAAGCGTTGGACTAGGCCTCAATGAGCAGTTCTTC,CASSLSVGLGLNEQFF